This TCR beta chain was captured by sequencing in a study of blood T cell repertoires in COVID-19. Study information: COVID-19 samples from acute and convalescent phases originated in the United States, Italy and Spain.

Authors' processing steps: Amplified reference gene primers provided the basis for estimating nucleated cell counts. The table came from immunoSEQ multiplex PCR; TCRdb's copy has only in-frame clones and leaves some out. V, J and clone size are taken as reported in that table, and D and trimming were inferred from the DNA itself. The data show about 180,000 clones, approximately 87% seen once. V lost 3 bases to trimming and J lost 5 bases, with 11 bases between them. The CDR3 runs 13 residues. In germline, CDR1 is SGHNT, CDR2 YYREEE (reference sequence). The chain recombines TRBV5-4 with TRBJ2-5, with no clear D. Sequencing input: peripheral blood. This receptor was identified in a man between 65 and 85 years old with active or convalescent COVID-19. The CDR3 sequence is CASSSNPRETQYF. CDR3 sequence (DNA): TGTGCCAGCAGCTCCAATCCCCGGGAGACCCAGTACTTC.